A selection of T cell receptor beta chains follows, all from one sample in a study of blood T cell repertoires in COVID-19. The method was immunoSEQ multiplex PCR; TCRdb's version includes in-frame clones alone and lacks a portion of them. The sample carries over 120,000 clones, around 79% recorded once. Sequences were obtained from PBMCs or T cells enriched from blood (not recorded which). All receptors derive from a woman in her forties or fifties who had recovered from COVID-19. Both conserved end residues are part of each CDR3. Each record gives: clone size, J gene, D gene, V gene, CDR3 DNA, CDR3 protein. D genes are given only for firm matches. Some rows have no size entry. The others give once, few or many, or a class for an expanded clone.

NA TRBJ2-1 TRBD1 TRBV7-8 TGTGCCAGCAGCCCGAGCATGGCAGGGGGCAATGAGCAGTTCTTC CASSPSMAGGNEQFF
NA TRBJ2-7 TRBD2 TRBV7-2 TGTGCCAGCAGCTCAGCGGGAGGGTACGAGCAGTACTTC CASSSAGGYEQYF
few TRBJ2-1 NA TRBV11-2 TGTGCCAGCAGTTCCGGAGCCGCCCCTGGGCAGTTCTTC CASSSGAAPGQFF
NA TRBJ2-5 TRBD1 TRBV7-6 TGTGCCAGCAGCTCGTTAGGGACAGGGCAAGAGACCCAGTACTTC CASSSLGTGQETQYF
NA TRBJ1-1 TRBD1 TRBV5-1 TGCGCCAGCAGCTACGGACAGGGTGGAACTGAAGCTTTCTTT CASSYGQGGTEAFF
NA TRBJ2-7 TRBD2 TRBV2 TGTGCCAGCAGACGACTAGCGGAAACCTACGAGCAGTACTTC CASRRLAETYEQYF
NA TRBJ2-1 NA TRBV7-3 TGTGCCAGCAGCTTAAGCCAGGGAGGTTTAAATGAGCAGTTCTTC CASSLSQGGLNEQFF
NA TRBJ2-7 NA TRBV11-3 TGTGCCAGCAGCTTATTTCCAGGGCTCGAGCAGTACTTC CASSLFPGLEQYF
NA TRBJ2-3 TRBD1 TRBV2 TGTGCCAGCCTTTTTGGGGACAGGGGTAGCACAGATACGCAGTATTTT CASLFGDRGSTDTQYF
once TRBJ2-7 TRBD1 TRBV6-5 TGTGCCAGCAGCGGAGGTGGACAGGCCTACGAGCAGTACTTC CASSGGGQAYEQYF
NA TRBJ1-1 NA TRBV7-2 TGTGCCAGCAGCTCAGGACTCCCAAGGGAAGCTTTCTTT CASSSGLPREAFF
NA TRBJ1-4 NA TRBV3-1/TRBV3-2 TGTGCCAGCAGCCAAGATTGGGCCCCTAATGAAAAACTGTTTTTT CASSQDWAPNEKLFF
few TRBJ2-5 TRBD2 TRBV20-1 TGCAGTGCTAGGGGAGGGGAGACCCAGTACTTC CSARGGETQYF
NA TRBJ2-5 TRBD2 TRBV19 TGTGCCAGTACTCAAGCGGGAGAGGGAGAGACCCAGTACTTC CASTQAGEGETQYF
NA TRBJ2-7 NA TRBV3-1/TRBV3-2 TGTGCCAGCTCCACAAACCGACTGACTCCCGGCGAGCAGTACTTC CASSTNRLTPGEQYF
NA TRBJ2-5 NA TRBV9 TGTGCCAGCAGCGCTCGGGGGGCGGATGAGACCCAGTACTTC CASSARGADETQYF
NA TRBJ1-3 NA TRBV2 TGTGCCAGCGGGTCGACTAGATCTGGAAACACCATATATTTT CASGSTRSGNTIYF
NA TRBJ2-1 NA TRBV19 TGTGCCAGTAGCGATCCCCGGGACTCAATTCTAAGGTACAATGAGCAGTTCTTC CASSDPRDSILRYNEQFF
NA TRBJ2-3 NA TRBV2 TGTGCCAGCAGTGATTCTTTGTCGGATACGCAGTATTTT CASSDSLSDTQYF
NA TRBJ1-6 NA TRBV9 TGTGCCAGCAGCGCAAGGGGGGGGGCTCTAAATTCACCCCTCCACTTT CASSARGGALNSPLHF
NA TRBJ2-1 NA TRBV5-1 TGCGCCAGCAGCTTGTCTAGCTACAATGAGCAGTTCTTC CASSLSSYNEQFF
once TRBJ2-5 TRBD2 TRBV5-1 TGCGCCAGCAGCGGGACTACCTATCACTTC CASSGTTYHF
NA TRBJ1-1 TRBD1 TRBV18 TGTGCCAGCCAACAGGGGCTGAACACTGAAGCTTTCTTT CASQQGLNTEAFF
NA TRBJ2-7 NA TRBV12-3/TRBV12-4 TGTGCCAGCAGTCCTCTCTACGAGCAGTACTTC CASSPLYEQYF
NA TRBJ2-7 NA TRBV6-4 TGTGCCAGCAGTGTTCAGACAGGAAGGGGATACGAGCAGTACTTC CASSVQTGRGYEQYF
NA TRBJ1-6 TRBD1 TRBV18 TGTGCCAGCTCAGACGACAGGGGTTATTCACCCCTCCACTTT CASSDDRGYSPLHF
few TRBJ1-2 NA TRBV29-1 TGCAGCGTTGTCGGCGGGGTAGATGGGAACTATGGCTACACCTTC CSVVGGVDGNYGYTF
NA TRBJ1-6 NA TRBV9 TGTGCCAGCAGCGATGGATACAGGGAAAGGAATTCACCCCTCCACTTT CASSDGYRERNSPLHF
NA TRBJ2-2 TRBD1 TRBV10-3 TGTGCCATCAGTGAGCGGGACAGGGGGCCCAGCAGCGGGGAGCTGTTTTTT CAISERDRGPSSGELFF
NA TRBJ2-1 TRBD2 TRBV3-1/TRBV3-2 TGTGCCAGCAGCCAAGATCCACTAGCGGGAGGTAGGGAGCAGTTCTTC CASSQDPLAGGREQFF
NA TRBJ2-2 NA TRBV9 TGTGCCAGCAGCAGTCCAGAAAGTACAGGGTACACCGGGGAGCTGTTTTTT CASSSPESTGYTGELFF
once TRBJ2-7 NA TRBV6-5 TGTGCCAGCAGAAGCAGGTCCTACGAGCAGTACTTC CASRSRSYEQYF
NA TRBJ2-2 TRBD2 TRBV7-3 TGTGCCAGCAGCTTATCTGGAGCGGGAGGGCCAACCGGGGAGCTGTTTTTT CASSLSGAGGPTGELFF
NA TRBJ2-7 TRBD1 TRBV10-3 TGTGCCATCAGTGAAGGACAGGGGCCCAGGCACGAGCAGTACTTC CAISEGQGPRHEQYF
NA TRBJ1-5 TRBD1 TRBV4-1 TGCGCCAGCAGCAACGGGACAGGGTATAGCAATCAGCCCCAGCATTTT CASSNGTGYSNQPQHF
NA TRBJ1-1 TRBD1 TRBV11-3 TGTGCCAGCAGCTTACAGGGGGAAGTGACTGAAGCTTTCTTT CASSLQGEVTEAFF
NA TRBJ1-2 NA TRBV5-5 TGTGCCAGCACCTTATTGGGTGGGCTGCGAGGCTACACCTTC CASTLLGGLRGYTF
NA TRBJ1-3 NA TRBV19 TGTGCCAGTAGCCTGGGGCAGCCGGGAAACACCATATATTTT CASSLGQPGNTIYF
few TRBJ2-2 TRBD2 TRBV6-2/TRBV6-3 TGTGCCAGCAGTAGGACTAGCGGGACGAACACCGGGGAGCTGTTTTTT CASSRTSGTNTGELFF
NA TRBJ2-2 NA TRBV28 TGTGCCAGCAGTTTGGAGGGGGCGGGCACCGGGGAGCTGTTTTTT CASSLEGAGTGELFF
NA TRBJ2-3 NA TRBV4-2 TGTGCCAGCAGCCAAGTGAATAGCTTCGGGATAGGAGCGCAGTATTTT CASSQVNSFGIGAQYF
once TRBJ2-5 TRBD2 TRBV7-2 TGTGCCAGCAGCTTAAGTAGGGGACTAGCTGGCGAGACCCAGTACTTC CASSLSRGLAGETQYF
NA TRBJ1-4 TRBD1 TRBV5-1 TGCGCCAGCAGCTTCGGGACAGGGAATGAAAAACTGTTTTTT CASSFGTGNEKLFF
NA TRBJ2-7 TRBD2 TRBV6-5 TGTGCCAGCAGTTCGGGACTAGCGGGAAGCTCCTACGAGCAGTACTTC CASSSGLAGSSYEQYF
NA TRBJ1-3 NA TRBV19 TGTGCCAGTAGCCCATCTCTGAGCTCTGGAAACACCATATATTTT CASSPSLSSGNTIYF
NA TRBJ2-7 NA TRBV2 TGTGCCAGCAGAAATGGGGGGGCGGCCTACGAGCAGTACTTC CASRNGGAAYEQYF
few TRBJ1-3 NA TRBV19 TGTGCCAGTAGTACCGGGAGAACTGGAAACACCATATATTTT CASSTGRTGNTIYF
few TRBJ2-2 NA TRBV9 TGTGCCAGCAGCGTAGCTGGCAGAAACACCGGGGAGCTGTTTTTT CASSVAGRNTGELFF
NA TRBJ1-1 TRBD1 TRBV18 TGTGCCAGCTCACCACAAGGACAGGGGAACACTGAAGCTTTCTTT CASSPQGQGNTEAFF
few TRBJ1-4 NA TRBV4-1 TGCGCCAGCAGCCCGGGATTTGGATATGAAAAACTGTTTTTT CASSPGFGYEKLFF
NA TRBJ2-7 TRBD2 TRBV11-2 TGTGCCAGCAGCTTAGGGGGGACTAGCGGGAGATACGAGCAGTACTTC CASSLGGTSGRYEQYF
NA TRBJ2-1 TRBD2 TRBV25-1 TGTGCCAGCAGTCCAACTCTAGCGGGGGGGTCGTACAATGAGCAGTTCTTC CASSPTLAGGSYNEQFF
NA TRBJ2-1 NA TRBV12-3/TRBV12-4 TGTGCCAGCACCTTACTAGCTTACGATGAGCAGTTCTTC CASTLLAYDEQFF
NA TRBJ1-1 TRBD1 TRBV7-6 TGTGCCAGCAGCCCAGGACAGGGGGCCCTTCCTGAAGCTTTCTTT CASSPGQGALPEAFF